These 12 T cell receptor beta chains originate from one sample sequenced in a study of regulatory T cells in long-lasting Graves disease (dated by TCRdb to the early 2020s). Sample time point, as interpreted from the label and publication: newly diagnosed GD, antithyroid drugs for less than 3 months. For both TCR sequencing and RNA sequencing, RNA was extracted from PBMCs using TRIzol. Libraries were constructed by multiplex PCR. Sequencing was carried out with an Illumina HiSeq 4000. To build TCR beta libraries, CDR3 regions were amplified by Arm-PCR using iRepertoire HTBI primers. TCRdb handled the public reads itself, with Q25 trimming in fastp and clone calling in MiXCR, and kept productive beta chains. Merged by CDR3 protein, the rows form single entries marked with the most common genes and DNA. This sample gives about 460,000 distinct CDR3 sequences in total; 14% of them show up just once. The ten largest clones capture approximately 15% of the sample.

Separately, the same data were catalogued under a study of T cells in Graves' hyperthyroidism and ophthalmopathy.

Sample: peripheral blood mononuclear cells (PBMCs), taken at new diagnosis, from a patient treated with antithyroid drugs. All receptors come from a woman between 50 and 59 years old with Graves disease. Donor details come from another sample of the same person, matched by shared clones.

The table lists this clonotype with many counts. V is TRBV7-6 and J is TRBJ2-3; 16 positions agree with TRBD2. This CDR3 comprises 18 residues. V trimming: 3 bases; J trimming: 6 bases; junction bases outside the gene matches: 9. The germline gives CDR1 SGHVS, CDR2 FNYEAQ. CDR3 region: CASSLTGLAGGPRDTQYF. In nucleotides, the CDR3 is TGTGCCAGCAGCTTGACGGGACTAGCGGGAGGGCCGAGGGATACGCAGTATTTT.

The table lists this clonotype with a few counts. The V gene is TRBV29-1, the J gene TRBJ1-1, with no clear D. The CDR3 has 11 amino acids. The germline V gene has CDR1 SQVTM and CDR2 ANQGSEA. V lost 2 bases and J lost 6, with 7 bases in between. The CDR3 loop is CSVENWAEAFF. The CDR3, as DNA: TGCAGCGTTGAAAATTGGGCTGAAGCTTTCTTT.

At least ten counts were recorded for this clonotype. The V gene is TRBV10-3, the J gene TRBJ1-5; perhaps TRBD1 as D (5 bases). The CDR3 consists of 15 residues. Trimming took 0 bases from V and 8 from J, leaving 14 bases between them. Germline V gene lookup returns CDR1 ENHRY and CDR2 SYGVKD. CDR3 loop: CAISESTGPTEPQHF. In DNA, the CDR3 is TGTGCCATCAGTGAGTCGACGGGGCCGACTGAGCCCCAGCATTTT.

This clonotype was observed at least ten times. V is TRBV6-1 and J is TRBJ1-6; TRBD1 matches at 10 bases. This CDR3 region has 15 residues. V lost 1 base to trimming and J lost 6 bases; unmatched junction nucleotides: 0. Per the germline V gene, CDR1 is MNHNS and CDR2 is SASEGT. The CDR3 DNA is TGTGCCAGCAGTGAAGGGACAGGGGGTAATTCACCCCTCCACTTT. Its protein product is CASSEGTGGNSPLHF.

The table lists this clonotype with a few counts. The chain links TRBV7-2 to TRBJ2-5, with unresolved D. This CDR3 contains 15 residues. V lost 5 bases and J 4 bases, leaving 17 bases between the germline ends. Germline V lookup: CDR1 SGHTA, CDR2 FQGNSA. The CDR3 DNA reads TGTGCCAGCAGCCCCTTTGTCTCCGTCCGAGAGACCCAGTACTTC. Translating it yields CASSPFVSVRETQYF.

In this sample, this clonotype turned up a few times. V usage is TRBV11-2 and J usage is TRBJ2-7; D not certain. From germline, CDR1 is SGHAT and CDR2 FQNNGV. The CDR3 consists of 12 residues. Trimming took off 3 bases at V and 3 bases at J, with 6 bases between the two ends. The CDR3 region is CASSFADYEQYF. CDR3 sequence (DNA): TGTGCCAGCAGCTTCGCAGACTACGAGCAGTACTTC.

For this clonotype: At one of its ends the junction is not consistent with the germline gene, which may arise from a read error. This sequence joins TRBV5-1 and TRBJ1-4; tentatively, D is TRBD1 (6 bases). Germline values: CDR1 SGHRS, CDR2 YFSETQ. This CDR3 comprises 15 residues. As DNA, the CDR3 is TGTGCCAGCAGCACTTCAGGGGCTACTAATGAAAAACTGTTTTTT. This sequence encodes CASSTSGATNEKLFF.

To note about this clonotype: This may arise from a read error, as a much more abundant clone is one base away. The chain uses TRBV29-1 and TRBJ1-2, with 9 bases identical to TRBD1. The CDR3 spans 13 residues. The germline V gene encodes CDR1 SQVTM and CDR2 ANQGSEA. The CDR3 loop is CSVAGTGFYGHTF. CDR3 coding DNA: TGCAGCGTTGCCGGGACAGGGTTCTATGGCCACACCTTC.

Comments on this clonotype: A much larger clone lies a single base off, so this may be a read error. This chain joins TRBV6-5 and TRBJ2-1; no definite D call. Trimming stripped 0 bases from V and 13 bases from J, with 19 bases between. The CDR3 contains 15 residues. The germline V gene has CDR1 MNHEY and CDR2 SVGAGI. CDR3 sequence reads: CASSYSNTVFETQFF. The CDR3 DNA follows: TGTGCCAGCAGTTACTCGAATACAGTCTTTGAGACCCAGTTCTTC.

This clonotype has at least ten counts. The J gene is TRBJ2-1, the V gene TRBV6-1, with D tentatively TRBD1 or TRBD2 (5 bases each). Trimming stripped 6 bases from V and 3 bases from J, with 15 bases between. There are 15 residues in the CDR3. Per germline, CDR1 MNHNS and CDR2 SASEGT. CDR3 DNA: TGTGCCAGCAGCCCATCCGGGACGGGCTACAATGAGCAGTTCTTC. As protein: CASSPSGTGYNEQFF.

The table lists this clonotype with many counts. The V gene is TRBV5-1, the J gene TRBJ2-5; D remains unclear. Germline V CDR1 and CDR2: SGHRS, YFSETQ. Trimming stripped 0 bases from V and 3 bases from J, with 12 bases between. There are 15 residues in the CDR3. The CDR3 protein is CASSLEVYGEETQYF. The CDR3 DNA is TGCGCCAGCAGCTTGGAAGTTTATGGCGAAGAGACCCAGTACTTC.

This clonotype was observed many times. The chain links TRBV28 to TRBJ2-2; 12 bases match TRBD2. V trimming: 6 bases; J trimming: 6 bases; junction bases outside the gene matches: 5. Germline CDR1 and CDR2: MDHEN and SYDVKM. This CDR3 contains 15 residues. The CDR3 sequence: CASRRLAGGAGELFF. The CDR3 region has the DNA TGTGCCAGCAGGCGGCTAGCGGGAGGGGCCGGGGAGCTGTTTTTT.